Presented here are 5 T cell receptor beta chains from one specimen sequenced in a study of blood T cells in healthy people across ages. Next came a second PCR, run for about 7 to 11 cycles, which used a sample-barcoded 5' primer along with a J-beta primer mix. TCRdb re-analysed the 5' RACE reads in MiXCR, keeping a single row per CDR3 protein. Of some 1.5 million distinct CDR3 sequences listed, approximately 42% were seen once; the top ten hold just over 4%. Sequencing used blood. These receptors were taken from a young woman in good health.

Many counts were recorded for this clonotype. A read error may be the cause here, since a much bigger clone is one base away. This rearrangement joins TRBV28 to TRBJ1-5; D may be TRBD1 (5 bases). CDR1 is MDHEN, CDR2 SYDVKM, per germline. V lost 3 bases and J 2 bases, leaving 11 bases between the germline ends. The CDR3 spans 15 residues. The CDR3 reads CASSFGRGGNQPQHF. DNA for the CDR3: TGTGCCAGCAGTTTCGGGAGGGGAGGCAATCAGCCCCAGCATTTT.

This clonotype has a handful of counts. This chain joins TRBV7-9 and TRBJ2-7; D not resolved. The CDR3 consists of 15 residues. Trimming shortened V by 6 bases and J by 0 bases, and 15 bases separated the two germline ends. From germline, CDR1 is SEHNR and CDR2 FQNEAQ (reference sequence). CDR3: CASSLPAGSSYEQYF. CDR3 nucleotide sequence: TGTGCCAGCAGTCTCCCCGCAGGTAGCTCCTACGAGCAGTACTTC. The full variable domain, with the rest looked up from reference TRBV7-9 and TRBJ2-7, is DTGVSQNPRHKITKRGQNVTFRCDPISEHNRLYWYRQTLGQGPEFLTYFQNEAQLEKSRLLSDRFSAERPKGSFSTLEIQRTEQGDSAMYLCASSLPAGSSYEQYFGPGTRLTVT.

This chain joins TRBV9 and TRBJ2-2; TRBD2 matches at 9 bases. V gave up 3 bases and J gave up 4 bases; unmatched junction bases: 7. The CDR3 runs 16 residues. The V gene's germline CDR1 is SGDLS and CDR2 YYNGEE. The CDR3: CASSGSGSFTTGELFF. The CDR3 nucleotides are TGTGCCAGCAGCGGTAGCGGGAGCTTTACCACCGGGGAGCTGTTTTTT.

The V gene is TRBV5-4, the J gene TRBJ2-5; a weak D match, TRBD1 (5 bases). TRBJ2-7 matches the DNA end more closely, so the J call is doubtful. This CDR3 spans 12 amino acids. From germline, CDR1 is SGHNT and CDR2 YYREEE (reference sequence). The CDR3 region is CASSIGQLEQYF. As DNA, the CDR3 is TGTGCCAGCAGCATCGGACAACTCGAGCAGTACTTC.

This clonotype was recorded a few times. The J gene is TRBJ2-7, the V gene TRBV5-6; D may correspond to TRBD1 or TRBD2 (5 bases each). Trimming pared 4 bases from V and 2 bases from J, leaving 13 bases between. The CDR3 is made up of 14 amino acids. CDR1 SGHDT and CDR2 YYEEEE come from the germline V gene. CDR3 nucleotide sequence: TGTGCCAGCAGCATCCGGGACGAGACCTACGAGCAGTACTTC. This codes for CASSIRDETYEQYF.